This T cell receptor beta chain was captured by sequencing in a study of response to subunit inactivated influenza vaccine. Findings and caveats of the study: The authors offered the suggestion that each seasonal influenza vaccination recruits few new T cells.

This clonotype was observed at least ten times. The antigen remains unidentified. The CDR3 has 12 residues. Trimming took off 5 bases at V and 6 bases at J, with 9 bases between the two ends. Germline values: CDR1 SGHRS, CDR2 YFSETQ. One entry per CDR3 protein results from TCRdb running MiXCR on the RT-PCR reads. The repertoire includes 400,000 to 650,000 distinct CDR3 sequences, around 7.9% of them detected once, and around 13% sits in the top ten. V is TRBV5-1 and J is TRBJ2-1; unclear D gene. The material sequenced was PBMCs from blood, taken around 25 months after vaccination. The sequence was collected from a man aged 50 to 69 who received an inactivated influenza vaccine. CDR3 sequence: CASRIQFNEQFF. For the CDR3, the DNA is TGCGCCAGCAGGATTCAGTTCAATGAGCAGTTCTTC.